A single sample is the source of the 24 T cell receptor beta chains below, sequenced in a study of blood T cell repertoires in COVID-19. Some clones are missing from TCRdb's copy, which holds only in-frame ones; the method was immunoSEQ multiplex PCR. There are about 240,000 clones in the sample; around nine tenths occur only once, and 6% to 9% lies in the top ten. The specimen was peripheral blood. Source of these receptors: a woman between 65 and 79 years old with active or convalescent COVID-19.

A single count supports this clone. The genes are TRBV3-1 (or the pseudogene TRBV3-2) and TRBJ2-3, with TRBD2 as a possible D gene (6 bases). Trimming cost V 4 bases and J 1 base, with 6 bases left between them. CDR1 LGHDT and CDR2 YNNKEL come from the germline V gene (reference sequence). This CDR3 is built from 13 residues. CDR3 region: CASSPGGTDTQYF. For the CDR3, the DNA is TGTGCCAGCAGCCCGGGGGGCACAGATACGCAGTATTTT.

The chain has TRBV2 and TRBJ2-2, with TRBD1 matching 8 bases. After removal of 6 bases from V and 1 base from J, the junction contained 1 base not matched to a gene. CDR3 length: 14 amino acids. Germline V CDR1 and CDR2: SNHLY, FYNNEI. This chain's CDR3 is CASRQGENTGELFF. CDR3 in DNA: TGTGCCAGCAGACAGGGGGAGAACACCGGGGAGCTGTTTTTT.

The CDR3: CARRYTHRAPAENRGQVRELFF. CDR3 DNA: TGTGCCAGGCGCTACACGCACCGAGCCCCAGCGGAAAACAGGGGGCAGGTGCGGGAGCTGTTTTTT. The chain joins TRBV27 to TRBJ2-2; 9 positions agree with TRBD1. J was trimmed by 9 bases and V by 9 bases; bases with no gene match: 35. The CDR3 spans 22 residues. CDR1 MNHEY and CDR2 SMNVEV come from the germline V gene (reference sequence).

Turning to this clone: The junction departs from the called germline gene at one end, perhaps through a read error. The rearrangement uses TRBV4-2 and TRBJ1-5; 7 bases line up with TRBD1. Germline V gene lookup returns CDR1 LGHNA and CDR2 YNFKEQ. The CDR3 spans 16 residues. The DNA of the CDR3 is TGTGCCAGCAGCCAAGTGCGACAGGGAAATAATCGGCCCCAGCATTTT. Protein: CASSQVRQGNNRPQHF.

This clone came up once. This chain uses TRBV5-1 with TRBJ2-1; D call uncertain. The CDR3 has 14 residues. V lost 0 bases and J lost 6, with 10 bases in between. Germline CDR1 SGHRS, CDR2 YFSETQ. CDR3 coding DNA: TGCGCCAGCAGCTTGGGTCAGGTCTCCAATGAGCAGTTCTTC. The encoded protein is CASSLGQVSNEQFF.

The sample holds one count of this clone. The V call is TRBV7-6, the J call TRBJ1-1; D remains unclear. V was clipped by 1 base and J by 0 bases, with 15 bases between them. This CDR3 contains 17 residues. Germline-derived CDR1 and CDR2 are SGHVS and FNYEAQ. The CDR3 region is CASSLGPTRAMNTEAFF. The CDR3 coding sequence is TGTGCCAGCAGCTTAGGGCCGACAAGAGCCATGAACACTGAAGCTTTCTTT. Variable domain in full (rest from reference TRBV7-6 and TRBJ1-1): GAGVSQSPRYKVTKRGQDVALRCDPISGHVSLYWYRQALGQGPEFLTYFNYEAQQDKSGLPNDRFSAERPEGSISTLTIQRTEQRDSAMYRCASSLGPTRAMNTEAFFGQGTRLTVV.

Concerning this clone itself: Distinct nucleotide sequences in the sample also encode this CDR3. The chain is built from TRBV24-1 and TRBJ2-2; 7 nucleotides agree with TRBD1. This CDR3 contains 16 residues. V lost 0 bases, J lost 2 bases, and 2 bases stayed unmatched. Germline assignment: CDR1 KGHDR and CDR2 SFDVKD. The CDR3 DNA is TGTGCCACCAGTGATTTGAGGACAGGAAACACCGGGGAGCTGTTTTTT. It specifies CATSDLRTGNTGELFF.

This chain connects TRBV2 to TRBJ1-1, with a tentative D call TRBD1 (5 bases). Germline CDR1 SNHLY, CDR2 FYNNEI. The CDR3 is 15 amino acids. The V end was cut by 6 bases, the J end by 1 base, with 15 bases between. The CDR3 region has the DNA TGTGCCAGCAGCTCCTCAGGGTATACGAACACTGAAGCTTTCTTT. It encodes CASSSSGYTNTEAFF.

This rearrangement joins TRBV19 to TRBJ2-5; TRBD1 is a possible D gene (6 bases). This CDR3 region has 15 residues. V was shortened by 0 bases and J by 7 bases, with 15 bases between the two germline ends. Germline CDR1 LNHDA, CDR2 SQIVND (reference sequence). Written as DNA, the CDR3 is TGTGCCAGTAGTATAGAGGGGGCTGGGAAGGTGACCCAGTACTTC. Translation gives CASSIEGAGKVTQYF. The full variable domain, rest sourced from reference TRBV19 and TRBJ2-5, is DGGITQSPKYLFRKEGQNVTLSCEQNLNHDAMYWYRQDPGQGLRLIYYSQIVNDFQKGDIAEGYSVSREKKESFPLTVTSAQKNPTAFYLCASSIEGAGKVTQYFGPGTRLLVL.

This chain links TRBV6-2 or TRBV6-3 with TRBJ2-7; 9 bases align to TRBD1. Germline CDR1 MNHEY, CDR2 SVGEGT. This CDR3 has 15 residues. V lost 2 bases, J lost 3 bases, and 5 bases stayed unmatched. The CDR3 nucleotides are TGTGCCAGCAGTTACGTAGGGACAGGGTACTACGAGCAGTACTTC. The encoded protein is CASSYVGTGYYEQYF.

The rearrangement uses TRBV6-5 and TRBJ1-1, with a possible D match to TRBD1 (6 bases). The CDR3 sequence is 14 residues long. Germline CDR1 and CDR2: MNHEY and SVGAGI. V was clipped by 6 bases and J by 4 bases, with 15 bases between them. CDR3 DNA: TGTGCCAGCAGAGGATCAAGGACAGCCACTGAAGCTTTCTTT. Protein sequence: CASRGSRTATEAFF.

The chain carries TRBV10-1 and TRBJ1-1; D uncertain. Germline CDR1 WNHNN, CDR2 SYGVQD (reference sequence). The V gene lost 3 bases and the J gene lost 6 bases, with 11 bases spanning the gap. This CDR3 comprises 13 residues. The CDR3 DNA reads TGCGCCAGCAGTGAACAATACGGGGCTGAAGCTTTCTTT. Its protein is CASSEQYGAEAFF.

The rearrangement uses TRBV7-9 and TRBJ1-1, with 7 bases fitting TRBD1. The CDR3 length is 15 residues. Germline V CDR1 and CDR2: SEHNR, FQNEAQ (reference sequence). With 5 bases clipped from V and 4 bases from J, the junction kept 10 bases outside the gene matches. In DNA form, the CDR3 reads TGTGCCAGCAGCGCCCAGACAGGGAAGGCCACTGAAGCTTTCTTT. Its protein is CASSAQTGKATEAFF.

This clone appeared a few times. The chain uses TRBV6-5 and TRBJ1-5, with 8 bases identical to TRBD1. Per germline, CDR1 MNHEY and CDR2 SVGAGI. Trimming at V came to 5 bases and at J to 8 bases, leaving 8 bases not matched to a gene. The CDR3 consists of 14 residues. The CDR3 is CASSPQGVIEPQHF. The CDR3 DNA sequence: TGTGCCAGCAGTCCACAGGGGGTTATAGAGCCCCAGCATTTT.

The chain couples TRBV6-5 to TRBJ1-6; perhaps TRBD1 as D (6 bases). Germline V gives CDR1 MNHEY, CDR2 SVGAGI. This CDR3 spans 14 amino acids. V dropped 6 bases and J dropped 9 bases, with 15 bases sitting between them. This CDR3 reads CASRLEGVSSPLHF. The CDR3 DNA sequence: TGTGCCAGCAGGCTTGAGGGGGTGAGTTCACCCCTCCACTTT.

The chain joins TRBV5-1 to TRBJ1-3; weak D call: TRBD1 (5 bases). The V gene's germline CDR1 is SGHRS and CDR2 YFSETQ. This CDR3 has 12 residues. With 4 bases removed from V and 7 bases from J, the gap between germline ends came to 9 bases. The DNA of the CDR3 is TGCGCCAGCAGCGCACAGGTGAACACCATATATTTT. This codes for CASSAQVNTIYF.

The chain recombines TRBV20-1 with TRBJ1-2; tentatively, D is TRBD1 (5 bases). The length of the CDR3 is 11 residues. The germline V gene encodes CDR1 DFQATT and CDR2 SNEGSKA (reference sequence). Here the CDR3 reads CTVPAGGGYTF. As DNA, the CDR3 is TGCACCGTACCGGCGGGGGGTGGCTACACCTTC.

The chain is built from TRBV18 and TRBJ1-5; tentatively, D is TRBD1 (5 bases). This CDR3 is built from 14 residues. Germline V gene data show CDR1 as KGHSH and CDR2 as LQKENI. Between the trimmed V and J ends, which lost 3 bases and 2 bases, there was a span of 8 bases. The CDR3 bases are TGTGCCAGCTCACCGGCGGGGGGCAATCAGCCCCAGCATTTT. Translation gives CASSPAGGNQPQHF.

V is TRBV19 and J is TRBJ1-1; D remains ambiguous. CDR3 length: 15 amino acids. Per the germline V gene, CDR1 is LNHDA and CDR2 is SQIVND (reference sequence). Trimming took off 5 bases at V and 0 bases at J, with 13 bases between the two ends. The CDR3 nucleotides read TGTGCCAGTAGTGGAGGGAGCGGACTGAACACTGAAGCTTTCTTT. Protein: CASSGGSGLNTEAFF.

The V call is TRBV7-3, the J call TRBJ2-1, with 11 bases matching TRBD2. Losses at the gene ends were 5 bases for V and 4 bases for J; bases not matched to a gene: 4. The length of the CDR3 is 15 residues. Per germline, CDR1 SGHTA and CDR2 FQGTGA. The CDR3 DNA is TGTGCCAGCAGCCTGACTAGCGGGACTTACAATGAGCAGTTCTTC. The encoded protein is CASSLTSGTYNEQFF.

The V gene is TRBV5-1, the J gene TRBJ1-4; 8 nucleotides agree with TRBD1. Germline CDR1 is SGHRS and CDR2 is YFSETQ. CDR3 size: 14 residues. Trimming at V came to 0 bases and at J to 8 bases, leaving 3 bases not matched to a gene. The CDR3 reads CASSLAGGGEKLFF. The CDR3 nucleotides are TGCGCCAGCAGCTTGGCAGGGGGCGGCGAAAAACTGTTTTTT.

The CDR3, as DNA: TGTGCCAGCAGTTACGGCGGGGCTATTTCCTACGAGCAGTACTTC. As protein: CASSYGGAISYEQYF. The rearrangement links TRBV6-2 or TRBV6-3 to TRBJ2-7, with a weak D call TRBD2 (6 bases). V was trimmed by 2 bases and J by 1 base, leaving 12 bases between them. This CDR3 is 15 amino acids long. Germline V gives CDR1 MNHEY, CDR2 SVGEGT.

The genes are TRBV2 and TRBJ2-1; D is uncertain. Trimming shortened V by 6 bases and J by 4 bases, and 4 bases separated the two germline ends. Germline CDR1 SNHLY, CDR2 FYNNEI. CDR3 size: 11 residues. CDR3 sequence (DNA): TGTGCCAGCAGGGAGTACAATGAGCAGTTCTTC. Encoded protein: CASREYNEQFF.

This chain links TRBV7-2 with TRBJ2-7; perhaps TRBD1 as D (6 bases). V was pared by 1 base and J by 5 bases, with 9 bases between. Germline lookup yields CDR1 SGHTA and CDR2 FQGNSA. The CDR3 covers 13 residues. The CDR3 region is CASSLDRVDEQYF. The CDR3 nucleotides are TGTGCCAGCAGCTTAGACAGGGTGGACGAGCAGTACTTC. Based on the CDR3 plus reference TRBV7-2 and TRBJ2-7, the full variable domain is GAGVSQSPSNKVTEKGKDVELRCDPISGHTALYWYRQSLGQGLEFLIYFQGNSAPDKSGLPSDRFSAERTGGSVSTLTIQRTQQEDSAVYLCASSLDRVDEQYFGPGTRLTVT.